This T cell receptor beta chain was recorded in a study of blood T cell repertoires in COVID-19. Study-level background: There were acute and convalescent COVID-19 samples, and they came from the United States, Italy and Spain.

As originally analysed: Counts of nucleated cells, estimated from reference gene primer amplification, were obtained. Data came from immunoSEQ multiplex PCR; TCRdb stores just in-frame clones and leaves some out. V, J and clone size are taken as reported in that table, and D and trimming were inferred from the DNA itself. In the table there are fewer than 300,000 clones, 88% of which are singletons. The CDR3 sequence is 12 residues long. The J segment lost 5 bases and the V segment lost 9 bases, leaving 5 bases of the junction unmatched. Germline lookup yields CDR1 LNHDA and CDR2 SQIVND (reference sequence).

The V gene is TRBV19, the J gene TRBJ2-7, with TRBD1 matching 9 bases. Sequenced: peripheral blood. The TCR was taken from a woman aged 25-40 years with acute or convalescent COVID-19. This CDR3 is CASRDRVDEQYF. The DNA of the CDR3 is TGTGCCAGCCGGGACAGGGTGGACGAGCAGTACTTC.